This TCR beta chain was sequenced for a study of CD8 T cells in Susac syndrome. The RNA input was roughly 0.45 to 1 ug, and it was reverse transcribed with random hexamers. The immunoSEQ assay covered 54 Vbeta and 13 Jbeta segments for CDR3. TCRdb ran MiXCR on the immunoSEQ multiplex PCR reads and lists one entry per CDR3 protein. The sample yields 350,000 to 550,000 distinct CDR3 sequences, roughly 85% seen once. Sequencing was done on a sample of CD8+ T cells from PBMCs. This clonotype was sampled from a human donor with multiple sclerosis.

The CDR3 DNA follows: TGTGCCAGCAGTTTAGACAGGGGAGGGGATCAGCCCCAGCATTTT. It is translated as CASSLDRGGDQPQHF. The chain links TRBV6-5 to TRBJ1-5; 8 nucleotides match TRBD1. Per the germline V gene, CDR1 is MNHEY and CDR2 is SVGAGI. V lost 4 bases to trimming and J lost 5 bases; unmatched junction nucleotides: 7. There are 15 residues in the CDR3.